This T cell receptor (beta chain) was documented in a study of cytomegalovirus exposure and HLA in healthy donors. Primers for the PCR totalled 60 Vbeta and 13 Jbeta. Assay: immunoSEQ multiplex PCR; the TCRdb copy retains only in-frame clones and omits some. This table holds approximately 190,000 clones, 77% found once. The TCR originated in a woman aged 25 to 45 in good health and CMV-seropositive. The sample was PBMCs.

CDR3 DNA sequence: TGTGCCAGCAGTGAAACGGGAGTGCGCTACGAGCAGTACTTC. Protein: CASSETGVRYEQYF. The chain carries TRBV6-1 and TRBJ2-7, with D perhaps matching TRBD2 (6 bases). Trimming shortened V by 2 bases and J by 3 bases, and 11 bases separated the two germline ends. This CDR3 has 14 residues. CDR1 is MNHNS and CDR2 is SASEGT in the germline V gene.